The source of this T cell receptor (beta chain) is a study of OX40 agonist ivuxolimab in advanced cancers. Study-wide context: The costimulatory receptor OX40 (CD134) was targeted by ivuxolimab, a fully human IgG2 agonistic monoclonal antibody. The paper describes the monotherapy dose-escalation part (N ≈ 49 patients) of the phase I trial of ivuxolimab. Partial responses occurred in three dose-escalation patients: two with cutaneous melanoma and one with hepatocellular carcinoma. Patients were allowed to have had prior anti-PD-1, anti-PD-L1 or anti-CTLA-4 therapy, and approximately 37% of the dose-escalation patients had been treated with checkpoint inhibitors. Intravenous ivuxolimab was administered to patients every 2 weeks at six dose levels: 0.01, 0.1, 0.3, 1.5, 3 and 10 mg/kg. Of the 50 to 55 patients in dose escalation, some 20 had hepatocellular carcinoma, some 15 had melanoma, 9 had renal cell carcinoma and 9 had head and neck cancer. Peripheral TCRbeta sequencing aimed to test whether ivuxolimab altered TCR sequence diversity and caused clonal T-cell expansion. In the dose-escalation cohort, around 80% of patients were male, and the mean age was roughly 60 years with a range of roughly 20 to 79.

The CDR3 measures 15 amino acids from cysteine to phenylalanine. Only CDR3 DNA remains: 45 bases, in frame from the first base. Patients with autoimmune disease history or receiving systemic immunosuppression were excluded from the trial. Peripheral blood for TCR sequencing was collected from all dose cohorts at baseline, on cycle 4 day 1, and on cycle 7 day 1. The samples were drawn from a first-in-human, open-label, multicenter phase I dose-escalation trial of ivuxolimab. The trial enrolled adults with locally advanced or metastatic head and neck squamous cell, hepatocellular, melanoma or renal cell carcinoma. CD4+ and CD8+ T cells were sorted separately from peripheral blood before TCR sequencing. For sequencing of the TCRbeta CDR3 region, genomic DNA was extracted from the sorted cells. The immunoSEQ Assay was used to sequence the TCRbeta CDR3 regions. Imported from immuneACCESS, the table was reduced by TCRdb to in-frame sequences with V and J called. These copies leave out some clones; in studies compared against another copy, an unresolved V gene accounts for under half, and the cause of the remainder is not known. Within this sample are 65,000 to 85,000 clones, with about 93% of them counted one time only. 6% to 8.5% of the sample is held by the ten biggest clonotypes.

Overall results and qualifications from the work: At doses from 0.1 to 3.0 mg/kg, clonal expansion was seen in both CD4+ and CD8+ blood T cells between baseline and week 6. In the 0.1-3.0 mg/kg groups, partial responders were among the patients with the lowest normalized peripheral clonal expansion, particularly in CD8+ T cells. Low levels of normalized T-cell clonal expansion were also shown by some nonresponding patients. Antigen specificity was not determined for the clonally expanded peripheral T cells. After ivuxolimab, expanded clones were on average more numerous among CD8+ T cells than among CD4+ T cells.

This clone has just one count. Its antigen remains unidentified. Base qualities were left out, and no much larger clone turns up one base away. Sequenced here: CD4+ or CD8+ T cells sorted from blood, sampled in a trial of the OX40 agonist ivuxolimab. The sequence links TRBV21-1 to TRBJ1-1. TRBV21-1 is designated a pseudogene. This sequence originates from an adult with an advanced solid tumor such as melanoma, head and neck, liver or kidney cancer. CDR3 reads: CASTEKGRGNTEAFF. The DNA sequence is given as TGTGCCAGCACCGAAAAGGGACGGGGGAACACTGAAGCTTTCTTT.